The sequence of this TCR beta chain was determined in a study of regulatory T cells in long-lasting Graves disease. The CDR3 has 15 amino acids. V was trimmed by 3 bases and J by 0 bases, leaving 12 bases between them. Germline CDR1 reads DFQATT; CDR2 reads SNEGSKA (reference sequence). Assembly of TCR beta libraries relied on iRepertoire HTBI primers together with Arm-PCR of CDR3 regions. TCRdb itself ran the multiplex PCR reads through MiXCR, one entry per CDR3 protein. Of just over 600,000 distinct CDR3 sequences in the sample, 16% were seen once. Time point specified: newly diagnosed GD, antithyroid drugs for less than 3 months. After RNA was extracted from PBMCs, the TCR library was made from it. This clonotype turned up a few times. These sequences were also reported in another study, on T cells in Graves' hyperthyroidism and ophthalmopathy.

The source of this sequence is a woman in her 30s with Graves disease. This chain links TRBV20-1 with TRBJ1-5; D unresolved. The sample was peripheral blood mononuclear cells (PBMCs), taken at new diagnosis, from a patient treated with antithyroid drugs. CDR3 loop: CSASSGIYSNQPQHF. In nucleotides, the CDR3 is TGCAGTGCTAGTAGCGGGATTTATAGCAATCAGCCCCAGCATTTT.